This passage covers 5 T cell receptor beta chains from one sample sequenced in a study of OX40 agonist ivuxolimab in advanced cancers. Profiling relied on immunoSEQ multiplex PCR, and the TCRdb table lists in-frame clones only, not all of them. The table shows around 26,000 clones, with about four fifths occurring only once. The sample here was CD4+ or CD8+ T cells sorted from blood, taken in a trial of the OX40 agonist ivuxolimab. The receptors derive from an adult with an advanced solid tumor such as melanoma, head and neck, liver or kidney cancer.

The count of this clone is one. DNA for the CDR3: TGTGCCAGCAGTTACGGACAGCATACGCAGTATTTT. It translates to CASSYGQHTQYF. The V gene is TRBV6-5, the J gene TRBJ2-3, with D possibly being TRBD1 (6 bases). This CDR3 is 12 amino acids long. V lost 2 bases and J lost 7, with 7 bases in between. CDR1 is MNHEY and CDR2 is SVGAGI in the germline V gene.

This clone was counted only a few times. The J gene is TRBJ1-2, the V gene TRBV9, with unresolved D. CDR1 and CDR2 (germline): SGDLS, YYNGEE. V shed 0 bases and J shed 4 bases, with 7 bases lying between them. The CDR3 extends over 13 amino acids. The CDR3 sequence: CASSVEDSYGYTF. The CDR3 DNA sequence: TGTGCCAGCAGCGTAGAGGACTCCTATGGCTACACCTTC.

This rearrangement joins TRBV5-6 to TRBJ2-2; TRBD2 matches 8 bases. This CDR3 has 12 residues. Per germline, CDR1 SGHDT and CDR2 YYEEEE. V was pared by 3 bases and J by 10 bases, with 2 bases of the junction left unmatched. The CDR3 sequence: CASSSGGAELFF. The CDR3 nucleotides read TGTGCCAGCAGCTCGGGGGGGGCGGAGCTGTTTTTT.

The chain links TRBV7-9 to TRBJ2-3; 9 bases are a match to TRBD2. Unmatched junction bases numbered 3, after V lost 5 bases and J lost 0 bases. Germline-derived CDR1 and CDR2 are SEHNR and FQNEAQ (reference sequence). The CDR3 is 15 residues long. This CDR3 reads CASSHGLASTDTQYF. The CDR3 coding sequence is TGTGCCAGCAGCCATGGACTAGCGAGCACAGATACGCAGTATTTT.

V is TRBV6-4 and J is TRBJ2-1, with 9 bases that match TRBD2. The V gene's germline CDR1 is MRHNA and CDR2 SNTAGT. The CDR3 extends over 16 amino acids. V lost 6 bases to trimming and J lost 0 bases; unmatched junction nucleotides: 6. Here the CDR3 DNA reads TGTGCCAGCAGCCGTCTAGCGGGGAGCTCCTACAATGAGCAGTTCTTC. It encodes CASSRLAGSSYNEQFF.